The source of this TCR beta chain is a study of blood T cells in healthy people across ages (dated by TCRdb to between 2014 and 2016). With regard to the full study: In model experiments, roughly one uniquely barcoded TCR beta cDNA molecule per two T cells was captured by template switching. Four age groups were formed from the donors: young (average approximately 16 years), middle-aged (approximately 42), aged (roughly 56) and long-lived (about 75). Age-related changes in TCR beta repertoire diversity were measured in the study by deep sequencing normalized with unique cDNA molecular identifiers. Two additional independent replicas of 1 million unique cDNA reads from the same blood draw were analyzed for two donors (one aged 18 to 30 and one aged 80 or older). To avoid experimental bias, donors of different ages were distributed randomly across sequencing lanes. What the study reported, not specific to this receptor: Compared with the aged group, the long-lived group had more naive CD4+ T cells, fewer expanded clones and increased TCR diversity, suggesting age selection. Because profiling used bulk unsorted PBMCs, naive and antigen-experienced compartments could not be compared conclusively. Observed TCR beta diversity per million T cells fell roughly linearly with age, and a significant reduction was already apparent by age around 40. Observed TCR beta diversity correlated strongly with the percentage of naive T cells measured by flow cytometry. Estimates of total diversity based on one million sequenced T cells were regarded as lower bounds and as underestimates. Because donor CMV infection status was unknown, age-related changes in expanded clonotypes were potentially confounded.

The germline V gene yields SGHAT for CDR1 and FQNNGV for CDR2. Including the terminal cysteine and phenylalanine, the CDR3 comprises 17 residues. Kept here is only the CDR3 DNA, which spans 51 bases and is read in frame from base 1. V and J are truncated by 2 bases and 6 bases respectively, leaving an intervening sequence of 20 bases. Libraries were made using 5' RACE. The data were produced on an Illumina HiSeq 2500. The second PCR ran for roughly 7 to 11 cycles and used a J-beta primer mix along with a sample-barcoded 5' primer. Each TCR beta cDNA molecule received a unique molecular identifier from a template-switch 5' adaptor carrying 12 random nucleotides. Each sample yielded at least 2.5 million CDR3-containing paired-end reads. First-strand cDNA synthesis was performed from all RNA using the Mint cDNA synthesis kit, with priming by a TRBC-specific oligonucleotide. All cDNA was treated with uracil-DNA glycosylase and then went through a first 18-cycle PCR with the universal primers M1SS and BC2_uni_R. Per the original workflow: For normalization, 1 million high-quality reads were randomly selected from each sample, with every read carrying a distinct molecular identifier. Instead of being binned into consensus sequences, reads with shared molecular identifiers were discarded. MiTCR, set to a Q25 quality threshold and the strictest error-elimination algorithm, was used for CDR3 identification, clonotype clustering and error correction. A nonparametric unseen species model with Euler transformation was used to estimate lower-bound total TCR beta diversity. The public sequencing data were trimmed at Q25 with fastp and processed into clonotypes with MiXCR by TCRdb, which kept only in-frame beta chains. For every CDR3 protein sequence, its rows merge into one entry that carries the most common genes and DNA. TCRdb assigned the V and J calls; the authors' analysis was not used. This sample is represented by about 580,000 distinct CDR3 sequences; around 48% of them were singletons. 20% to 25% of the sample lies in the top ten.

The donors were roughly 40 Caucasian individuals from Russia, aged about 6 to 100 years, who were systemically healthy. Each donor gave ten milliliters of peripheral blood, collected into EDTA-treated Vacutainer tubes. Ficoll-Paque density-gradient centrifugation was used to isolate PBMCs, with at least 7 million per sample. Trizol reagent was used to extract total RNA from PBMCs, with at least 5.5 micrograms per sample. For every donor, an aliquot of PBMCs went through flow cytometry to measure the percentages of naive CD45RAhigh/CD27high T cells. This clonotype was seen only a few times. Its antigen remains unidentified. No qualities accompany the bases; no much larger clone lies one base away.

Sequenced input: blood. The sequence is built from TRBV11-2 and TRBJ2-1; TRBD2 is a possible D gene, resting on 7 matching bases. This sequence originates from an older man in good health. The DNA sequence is TGTGCCAGCAGCTTAAGAGGGGGGTGGGGGACTATCAATGAGCAGTTCTTC. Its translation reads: CASSLRGGWGTINEQFF.